These T cell receptor beta chains were read from a single sample in a study of beta chain features in type 1 diabetes. Here immunoSEQ multiplex PCR was the method, and the copy in TCRdb shows in-frame clones only, minus some. The sample carries roughly 610,000 clones, roughly 15% recorded once. The sequenced sample was naive CD4+ T cells from blood. Every receptor here comes from a man younger than 35 in good health. The CDR3 runs from the conserved cysteine through the conserved F or W. Fields, in order: J gene, clone size, V gene, D gene, CDR3 DNA, CDR3 protein. The D gene is left open where the match is weak. Size values are once, few and many counts, or a class for expanded clones, and some rows have none.

TRBJ1-5	.	TRBV2	TRBD1	TGTGCCAGCAGTGGGGGACAGGGAAGGTACCAGCCCCAGCATTTT	CASSGGQGRYQPQHF
TRBJ1-5	.	TRBV19	TRBD1	TGTGCCAGTAGCCCGGGTAGGGACAGGTTAAATCAGCCCCAGCATTTT	CASSPGRDRLNQPQHF
TRBJ1-1	few	TRBV16	TRBD1	TGTGCCAGCAGTCCATCGACAGGGTTATCAACTGAAGCTTTCTTT	CASSPSTGLSTEAFF
TRBJ2-1	few	TRBV14	.	TGTGCCAGCAGCCAAGGTGAGCAGTTCTTC	CASSQGEQFF
TRBJ1-1	few	TRBV18	.	TGTGCCAGCTCCCGGGGAGAGGGGACTGAAGCTTTCTTT	CASSRGEGTEAFF
TRBJ1-6	.	TRBV7-2	.	TGTGCCAGCAGCCCCGACATTAGGAGTTCACCCCTCCACTTT	CASSPDIRSSPLHF
TRBJ2-7	.	TRBV7-8	.	TGTGCCAGCAGCTCTGGCGGGGTCTACGAGCAGTACTTC	CASSSGGVYEQYF
TRBJ2-1	.	TRBV28	.	TGTGCCAGCAGCCCCTCCGGGCGAACTAATGAGCAGTTCTTC	CASSPSGRTNEQFF
TRBJ2-2	.	TRBV28	TRBD2	TGTGCCAGCAGTTTCCTAGCGGGATATACCGGGGAGCTGTTTTTT	CASSFLAGYTGELFF
TRBJ2-1	few	TRBV4-1	TRBD2	TGCGCCAGCAGCCAAGGGCGCGGGAGGGCCGTGAACAATGAGCAGTTCTTC	CASSQGRGRAVNNEQFF
TRBJ1-5	few	TRBV19	.	TGTGCCAGTAGTATTCTGTGGGGGGCCCATCAGCCCCAGCATTTT	CASSILWGAHQPQHF
TRBJ2-7	.	TRBV13	TRBD2	TGTGCCAGCAGCTCCAGAAGGCTAGCGGGAAGTGACTTCTCCTACGAGCAGTACTTC	CASSSRRLAGSDFSYEQYF
TRBJ1-1	few	TRBV5-1	.	TGCGCCAGCAGCTTGGGGTACAGGGTGGAGTCTGAAGCTTTCTTT	CASSLGYRVESEAFF
TRBJ2-1	few	TRBV18	TRBD2	TGTGCCAGCTCACCAGAAAGACTAGCGCGCAATGAGCAGTTCTTC	CASSPERLARNEQFF
TRBJ2-2	once	TRBV5-4	TRBD1	TGTGCCAGCAGCTTACAGACAGGGTACACCGGGGAGCTGTTTTTT	CASSLQTGYTGELFF
TRBJ1-6	.	TRBV7-2	.	TGTGCCAGCAGCTTTGGACGGGCCAATTCACCCCTCCACTTT	CASSFGRANSPLHF
TRBJ2-3	.	TRBV18	.	TGTGCCAGCTCACCACCCGGGGGGCGCTTAGATACGCAGTATTTT	CASSPPGGRLDTQYF
TRBJ2-3	few	TRBV4-1	.	TGCGCCAGCAGCCAAGGGTCTAGCACAGATACGCAGTATTTT	CASSQGSSTDTQYF
TRBJ2-7	.	TRBV23-1	.	TGCGCCAGCAGTCAATCGGAGGGGGCAGGCTCCTACGAGCAGTACTTC	CASSQSEGAGSYEQYF
TRBJ1-5	few	TRBV10-3	TRBD1	TGTGCCATCAGGGAAACAGGGGACCGTCAGCCCCAGCATTTT	CAIRETGDRQPQHF
TRBJ2-1	few	TRBV7-9	TRBD2	TGTGCCAGCAGCTTAGAGTGGTCTCTAGCGGATAACAACAATGAGCAGTTCTTC	CASSLEWSLADNNNEQFF
TRBJ1-2	few	TRBV9	.	TGTGCCAGCAGCGTAGAGGACACACGACGGGGTGGCTACACCTTC	CASSVEDTRRGGYTF
TRBJ1-1	once	TRBV27	.	TGTGCCAGCAGTCGAACTGAGGCCCTTGAAGCTTTCTTT	CASSRTEALEAFF
TRBJ1-2	.	TRBV9	.	TGTGCCAGCAGCGCACAGGGACTTCAAGGCGGCTACACCTTC	CASSAQGLQGGYTF
TRBJ2-3	.	TRBV5-1	TRBD1	TGCGCCAGCAGCGCGACAGGGATGCGGACAGATACGCAGTATTTT	CASSATGMRTDTQYF
TRBJ2-1	.	TRBV7-3	TRBD2	TGTGCCAGCAGCATCACTAGCGCCCTCACCTACAATGAGCAGTTCTTC	CASSITSALTYNEQFF
TRBJ2-7	few	TRBV19	TRBD1	TGTGCCAGTAGTCCCTGGGACAGGGACTACGAGCAGTACTTC	CASSPWDRDYEQYF
TRBJ1-1	.	TRBV7-3	.	TGTGCCAGCAGCCTCAAGGGAGGGATCCCTGAAGCTTTCTTT	CASSLKGGIPEAFF
TRBJ1-1	few	TRBV5-1	.	TGCGCCAGCAGCGGGACATCTCTAGGCGACACTGAAGCTTTCTTT	CASSGTSLGDTEAFF
TRBJ2-1	.	TRBV29-1	.	TGCAGCGTTGAAGATCAGGACGCCGGCTCCTACAATGAGCAGTTCTTC	CSVEDQDAGSYNEQFF
TRBJ1-1	once	TRBV6-5	TRBD1	TGTGCCAGCAGGGCGACAGGGGTTGTGAACACTGAAGCTTTCTTT	CASRATGVVNTEAFF
TRBJ2-3	few	TRBV5-1	TRBD1	TGCGCCAGCAGCTTGTTGGGGACAGGGGTGGATACGCAGTATTTT	CASSLLGTGVDTQYF
TRBJ1-1	few	TRBV6-1	.	TGTGCCAGCATGCCGTCAGGGGCCAACACTGAAGCTTTCTTT	CASMPSGANTEAFF
TRBJ2-1	many	TRBV10-3	.	TGTGCCATAAAACAGGCGGGGAGCTCCTACAATGAGCAGTTCTTC	CAIKQAGSSYNEQFF
TRBJ2-1	few	TRBV5-4	.	TGTGCCAGCAGCCCTCCGCGGGTGGGGAATGAGCAGTTCTTC	CASSPPRVGNEQFF
TRBJ2-7	.	TRBV11-1	.	TGTGCCAGCAGCTTAATCGGTTCCTACGAGCAGTACTTC	CASSLIGSYEQYF
TRBJ2-1	few	TRBV5-1	TRBD1	TGCGCCAGCAGCGGACAGGGGTACAATGAGCAGTTCTTC	CASSGQGYNEQFF
TRBJ2-7	few	TRBV6-5	.	TGTGCCAGCAGAAGAGGGGGGATTGATGAGCAGTACTTC	CASRRGGIDEQYF
TRBJ2-1	few	TRBV5-1	TRBD2	TGCGCCAGCAGCCTCGGACTAGCGGGAGGGGCGAACTACAATGAGCAGTTCTTC	CASSLGLAGGANYNEQFF
TRBJ2-5	few	TRBV7-9	TRBD1	TGTGCCAGCAGCCTAAGGACAGGAGCGCCCCAAGAGACCCAGTACTTC	CASSLRTGAPQETQYF
TRBJ1-1	few	TRBV6-5	.	TGTGCCAGCAGTTTAGGCGGGGTTCTGGGTACTGAAGCTTTCTTT	CASSLGGVLGTEAFF
TRBJ1-2	.	TRBV5-6	.	TGTGCCAGCTTTGACAGAGTCGGTTATGGCTACACCTTC	CASFDRVGYGYTF
TRBJ2-3	.	TRBV5-4	.	TGTGCCAGCAAGAGGCGGGACGACACAGATACGCAGTATTTT	CASKRRDDTDTQYF
TRBJ2-3	few	TRBV7-2	.	TGTGCCAGCAGCGCCATCGGCGGAGCAGATACGCAGTATTTT	CASSAIGGADTQYF
TRBJ1-2	.	TRBV11-2	TRBD1	TGTGCCAGCAGCTTAGCCGGGACAGGGGGCCGTGGCTACACCTTC	CASSLAGTGGRGYTF
TRBJ2-7	.	TRBV4-3	.	TGCGCCAGCAGCTCTCCGCAGGGCTACGAGCAGTACTTC	CASSSPQGYEQYF
TRBJ1-2	.	TRBV5-4	TRBD1	TGTGCCAGCAGCGTACAGGGGTGGCGTAGCTATGGCTACACCTTC	CASSVQGWRSYGYTF
TRBJ1-5	.	TRBV28	.	TGTGCCAGCAGTTCCCCTCGGGGCGGAGTGCCCCAGCATTTT	CASSSPRGGVPQHF
TRBJ1-1	.	TRBV2	TRBD1	TGTGCCAGCAGTGAAGCGGGACAGGGTGTGAGGGGAGCTTTCTTT	CASSEAGQGVRGAFF
TRBJ2-2	.	TRBV14	.	TGTGCCAGCAGCCCACCTCGGGGAGGCCCCTCGGGGCCCGGGGAGCTGTTTTTT	CASSPPRGGPSGPGELFF
TRBJ2-1	few	TRBV27	.	TGTGCCAGCAGTTCAGGTGGGGCGCAGCACAATGAGCAGTTCTTC	CASSSGGAQHNEQFF